This TCR beta chain originates from a study of metastatic and nonmetastatic thyroid tumors (dated by TCRdb to the early 2020s). The study in broad terms: For patients with malignant and with benign thyroid disease, the researchers compared repertoires between peripheral blood samples and tumor or nodule tissue samples. General conclusions and limits of the study: TCR beta diversity was reported as significantly higher in malignant tumors than in benign nodules, in both blood and tumor samples.

From its cysteine to its phenylalanine, the CDR3 spans 18 amino acids. CDR3 DNA only is kept here, 54 bases in frame from base 1. A distance of 17 bases separates the germline ends of V and J, which lose 1 base and 1 base respectively. Library construction relied on PCR. This sample was sequenced with an Illumina HiSeq 4000. High-throughput sequencing was used to profile the TCR beta-chain CDR3 region of each patient. On the study's bioinformatics: Drawing on CDR3 differences between clinicopathological groups, the researchers built a classifier meant to tell apart patients with distant-metastatic papillary thyroid cancer. Repertoire diversity was assessed with the Shannon index, and tumor-blood repertoire similarity with the Morisita-Horn index. TCRdb itself trimmed the public reads at Q25 with fastp, ran MiXCR and retained productive beta chains. The V and J calls and clone size are TCRdb's, not the authors'. The sample contains roughly 15,000 clones, roughly 25% of them found a single time. The ten largest clones capture approximately 11% of the sample.

No patient had received any treatment before thyroid surgery. Using T-cell receptor beta sequencing, the researchers looked back retrospectively at clinical samples from patients, gathered between about 2011 and 2019. This clone has a count of ten or more. Its antigen is currently not known. Base qualities were left out, and no much larger clone turns up one base away. The sample was tumor tissue. The chain is encoded by TRBV12-3 or TRBV12-4 joined to TRBJ1-5, and TRBD1 may be the D gene, going by 5 matching bases. This sequence originates from a female donor with papillary thyroid cancer or a benign thyroid nodule (not recorded which). Some clones in this sample may be carry-over from other donors' samples. The nucleotide sequence is TGTGCCAGCAGTTTAGGGGGCCGCTCAGCAGGGAGCAATCAGCCCCAGCATTTT. This gives the protein CASSLGGRSAGSNQPQHF.